The present T cell receptor beta chain was sequenced within a study of OX40 agonist ivuxolimab in advanced cancers. The V gene lost 0 bases and the J gene lost 1 base, with 16 bases spanning the gap. Germline CDR1 reads KGHSH; CDR2 reads LQKENI. The CDR3 consists of 18 residues. The assay was immunoSEQ multiplex PCR, and TCRdb's table has in-frame clones only and misses some. The data show about 35,000 clones, about 83% seen once. The sequence came from an adult with an advanced solid tumor such as melanoma, head and neck, liver or kidney cancer. The V call is TRBV18, the J call TRBJ1-5; D not resolved. The specimen was CD4+ or CD8+ T cells sorted from blood, collected in a trial of the OX40 agonist ivuxolimab. The CDR3: CASSPPKVGKASNQPQHF. DNA of the CDR3: TGTGCCAGCTCACCACCAAAGGTAGGCAAGGCAAGCAATCAGCCCCAGCATTTT. Full variable domain (remainder filled in from reference TRBV18 and TRBJ1-5): NAGVMQNPRHLVRRRGQEARLRCSPMKGHSHVYWYRQLPEEGLKFMVYLQKENIIDESGMPKERFSAEFPKEGPSILRIQQVVRGDSAAYFCASSPPKVGKASNQPQHFGDGTRLSIL.